Below, one TCR beta chain is given with its context. What it binds is not known. Profiled with immunoSEQ multiplex PCR; TCRdb holds only in-frame clones, not every one. The data hold 95,000 to 100,000 clones, with about 87% observed a single time. The data are from a study of T cell responses to AZD1222 COVID-19 vaccine. With V trimmed by 5 bases and J by 7 bases, 8 bases remained unmatched. Germline V gene sequence: CDR1 SGHTA, CDR2 FQGNSA. There are 13 residues in the CDR3. Whole-study results and caveats: Recipients of two AZD1222 doses showed rising Spike-specific TCR breadth and depth.

The chain carries TRBV7-2 and TRBJ2-7; 7 nucleotides align to TRBD2. Material: peripheral blood, obtained 28 days after the second AZD1222 dose. The origin of this receptor is an adult who received the AZD1222 COVID-19 vaccine. The CDR3 sequence: CASSRGEGEEQYF. The CDR3 nucleotides read TGTGCCAGCAGCCGTGGGGAGGGTGAAGAGCAGTACTTC.